The T cell receptor beta chain described here comes from a study of blood T cells in healthy people across ages. Study-wide points: Getting older went along with TCR beta diversity per million T cells dropping roughly linearly.

In this sample, this clonotype turned up a few times. Its target is not known. Germline CDR1 and CDR2: SGHRS and YFSETQ. V shed 1 base and J shed 6 bases, with 14 bases lying between them. There are 14 residues in the CDR3. Each sample yielded at least 6 million isolated PBMCs. PCR was performed a second time for about 6 to 12 cycles using a sample-barcoded 5' primer and a J-beta primer mix. Unique molecular identifiers of 12 random nucleotides labeled each cDNA. Each CDR3 protein gets one entry after TCRdb re-called the 5' RACE reads with MiXCR. Found here are approximately 1,700,000 distinct CDR3 sequences, approximately 40% of them singletons; the top ten hold roughly 23%.

The source of this sequence is a human donor in good health. The chain links TRBV5-1 to TRBJ2-7; possibly TRBD1 for D (6 bases). The sequenced material came from blood. The CDR3 DNA is TGCGCCAGCAGCTTGCAGGGGACCACGGGCGAGCAGTACTTC. It codes for CASSLQGTTGEQYF.